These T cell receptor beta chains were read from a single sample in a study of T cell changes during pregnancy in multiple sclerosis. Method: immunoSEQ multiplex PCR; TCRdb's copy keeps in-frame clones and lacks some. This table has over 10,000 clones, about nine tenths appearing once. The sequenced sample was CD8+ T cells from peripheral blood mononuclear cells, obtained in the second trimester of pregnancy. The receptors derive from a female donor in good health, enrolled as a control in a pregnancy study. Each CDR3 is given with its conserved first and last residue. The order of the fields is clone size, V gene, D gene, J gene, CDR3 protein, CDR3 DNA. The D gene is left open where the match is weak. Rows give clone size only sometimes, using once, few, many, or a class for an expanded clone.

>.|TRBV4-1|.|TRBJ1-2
CASSRRGAGYGYTF
TGCGCCAGCAGCCGCCGGGGGGCGGGGTATGGCTACACCTTC
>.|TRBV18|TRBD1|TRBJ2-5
CASSPPDTPTGGKTQYF
TGTGCCAGCTCACCACCAGATACCCCGACAGGGGGAAAGACCCAGTACTTC
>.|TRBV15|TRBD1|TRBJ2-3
CATSRDRGRQGAQGDTQYF
TGTGCCACCAGCAGAGATCGAGGGAGACAGGGGGCGCAGGGAGATACGCAGTATTTT
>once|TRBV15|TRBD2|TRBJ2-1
CATSRDGGSAPYNEQFF
TGTGCCACCAGCAGAGACGGGGGGTCTGCCCCCTACAATGAGCAGTTCTTC
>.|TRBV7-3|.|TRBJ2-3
CASSSGGRTDTQYF
TGTGCCAGCAGTTCAGGGGGGCGAACAGATACGCAGTATTTT
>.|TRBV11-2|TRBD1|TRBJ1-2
CASSLQGEGYTF
TGTGCCAGCAGCTTACAGGGGGAGGGCTACACCTTC
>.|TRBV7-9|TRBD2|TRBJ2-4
CASSRPKAGEKNIQYF
TGTGCCAGCAGCCGACCAAAAGCGGGAGAGAAAAACATTCAGTACTTC
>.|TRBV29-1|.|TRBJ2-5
CSVVVGAGETQYF
TGCAGCGTTGTTGTAGGGGCGGGGGAGACCCAGTACTTC
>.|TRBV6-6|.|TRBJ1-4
CASSPTANNEKLFF
TGTGCCAGCAGCCCGACAGCGAACAATGAAAAACTGTTTTTT
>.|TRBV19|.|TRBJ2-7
CASSMRDKDEQYF
TGTGCCAGTAGTATGAGGGACAAGGACGAGCAGTACTTC
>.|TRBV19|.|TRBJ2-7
CASSINGAYEQYF
TGTGCCAGTAGTATTAATGGAGCCTACGAGCAGTACTTC
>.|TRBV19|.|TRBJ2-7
CASSHGESYEQYF
TGTGCCAGTAGTCACGGGGAGTCCTACGAGCAGTACTTC
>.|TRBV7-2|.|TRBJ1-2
CASSLLGGYGYTF
TGTGCCAGCAGCTTATTGGGGGGCTATGGCTACACCTTC
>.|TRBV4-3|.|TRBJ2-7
CASSQDPGWEQYF
TGCGCCAGCAGCCAAGATCCAGGGTGGGAGCAGTACTTC
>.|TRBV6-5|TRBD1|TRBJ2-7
CASSPGQGSYEQYF
TGTGCCAGCAGCCCGGGACAGGGTTCCTACGAGCAGTACTTC
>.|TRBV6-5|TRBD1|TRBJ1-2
CASSHRTGGVYGYTF
TGTGCCAGCAGTCACAGGACAGGGGGCGTCTATGGCTACACCTTC